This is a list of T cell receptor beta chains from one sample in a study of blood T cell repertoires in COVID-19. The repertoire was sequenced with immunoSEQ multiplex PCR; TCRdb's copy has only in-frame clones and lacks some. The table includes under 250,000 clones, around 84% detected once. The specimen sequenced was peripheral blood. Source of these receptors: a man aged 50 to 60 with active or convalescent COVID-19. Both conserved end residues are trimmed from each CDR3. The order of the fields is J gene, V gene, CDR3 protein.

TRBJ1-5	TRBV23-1	ASIMRQGNQPQH
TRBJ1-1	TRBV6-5	ASTHGDRLNTEAF
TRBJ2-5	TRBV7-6	ASSGRQARDVTQY
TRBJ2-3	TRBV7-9	ASSLWIIRTGVSDTQY
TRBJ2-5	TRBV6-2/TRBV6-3	ASSYGAWETQY
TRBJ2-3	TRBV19	ASSPTGWPDTQY
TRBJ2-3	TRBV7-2	ASSLIPPPGDHCH
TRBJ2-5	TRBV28	ASSISRDTQETQY
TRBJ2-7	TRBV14	ASSQVGGSYEQY
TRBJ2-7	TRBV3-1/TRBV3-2	ASSPLGSGSLFEQY
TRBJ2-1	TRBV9	ASSARWTGWDNEQF